This record looks at one T cell receptor beta chain sequence and its context. The CDR3 runs to 13 residues. Unmatched junction bases numbered 2, after V lost 4 bases and J lost 4 bases. Germline-derived CDR1 and CDR2 are SEHNR and FQNEAQ (reference sequence). This record belongs to a study of PD-L1 blockade in urothelial cancer. Study-wide background: Patients took up atezolizumab at some point between 2014 and 2015 at 1,200 mg intravenously every 3 weeks. At 6 weeks and at 3 weeks (second dose) after treatment start, blood was analyzed.

Stated time point: pretreatment peripheral blood. Patient sample counts ranged from 1 to 8, pretreatment and on-treatment. Clones were sequenced by immunoSEQ multiplex PCR, and TCRdb holds only the in-frame ones, with some missing. Altogether 70,000 or so clones are present, almost 90% being singletons, with the ten largest covering 4.5%. This chain links TRBV7-9 with TRBJ2-5; 8 nucleotides align to TRBD2. This sequence was found in a man in his 70s with urothelial cancer. The sequencing used PBMCs, collected around atezolizumab (anti-PD-L1) treatment. The CDR3: CASSSSGGETQYF. CDR3 nucleotides: TGTGCCAGCAGCTCCAGCGGGGGAGAGACCCAGTACTTC.